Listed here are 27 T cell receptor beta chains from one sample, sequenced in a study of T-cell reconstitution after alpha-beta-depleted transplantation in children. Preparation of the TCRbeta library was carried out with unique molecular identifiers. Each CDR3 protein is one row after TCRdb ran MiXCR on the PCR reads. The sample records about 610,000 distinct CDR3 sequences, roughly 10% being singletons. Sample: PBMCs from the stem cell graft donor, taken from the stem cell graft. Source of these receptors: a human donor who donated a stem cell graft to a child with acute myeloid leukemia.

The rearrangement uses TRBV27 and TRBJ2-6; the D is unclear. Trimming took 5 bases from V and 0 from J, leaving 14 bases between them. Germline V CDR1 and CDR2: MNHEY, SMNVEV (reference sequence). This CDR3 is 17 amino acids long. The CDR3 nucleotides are TGTGCCAGCAGTAAAGGGCAGAAAGGCTCTGGGGCCAACGTCCTGACTTTC. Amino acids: CASSKGQKGSGANVLTF.

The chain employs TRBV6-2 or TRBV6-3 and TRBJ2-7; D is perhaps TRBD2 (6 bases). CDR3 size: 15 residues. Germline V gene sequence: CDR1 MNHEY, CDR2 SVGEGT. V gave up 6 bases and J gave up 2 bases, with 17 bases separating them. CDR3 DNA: TGTGCCAGCAGCCCCCCCGGGACTCCCACCTACGAGCAGTACTTC. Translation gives CASSPPGTPTYEQYF.

CDR3 sequence: CASRLSGREYNEQFF. The CDR3 DNA is TGTGCCAGCAGGCTTAGCGGGAGGGAATACAATGAGCAGTTCTTC. The chain carries TRBV12-3 or TRBV12-4 and TRBJ2-1; 11 nucleotides match TRBD2. Trimming cost V 6 bases and J 4 bases; bases outside gene matches: 5. The CDR3 loop spans 15 amino acids.

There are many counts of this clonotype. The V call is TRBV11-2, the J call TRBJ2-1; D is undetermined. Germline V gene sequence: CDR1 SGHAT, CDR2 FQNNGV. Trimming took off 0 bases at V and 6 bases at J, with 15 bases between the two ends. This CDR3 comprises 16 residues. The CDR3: CASSLDSRKAVNEQFF. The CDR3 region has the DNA TGTGCCAGCAGCTTAGATAGCCGTAAGGCAGTCAATGAGCAGTTCTTC.

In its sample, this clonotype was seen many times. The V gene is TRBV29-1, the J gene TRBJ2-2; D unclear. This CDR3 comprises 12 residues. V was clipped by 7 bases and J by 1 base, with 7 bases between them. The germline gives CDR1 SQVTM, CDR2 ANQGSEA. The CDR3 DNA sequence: TGCAGCGCGACCGAGAACACCGGGGAGCTGTTTTTT. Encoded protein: CSATENTGELFF.

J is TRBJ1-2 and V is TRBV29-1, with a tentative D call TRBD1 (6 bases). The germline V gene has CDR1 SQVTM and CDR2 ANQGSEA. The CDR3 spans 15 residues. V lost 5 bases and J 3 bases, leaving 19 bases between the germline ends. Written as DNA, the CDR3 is TGCAGCGTTTTTGGGGGGCCTCGCCAATACTATGGCTACACCTTC. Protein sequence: CSVFGGPRQYYGYTF.

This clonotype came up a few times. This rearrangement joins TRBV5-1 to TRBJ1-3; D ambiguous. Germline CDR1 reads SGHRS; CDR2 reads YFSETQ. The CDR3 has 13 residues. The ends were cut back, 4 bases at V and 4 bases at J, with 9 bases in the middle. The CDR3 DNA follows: TGCGCCAGCAGCCTGGAGAAGGGAAACACCATATATTTT. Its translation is CASSLEKGNTIYF.

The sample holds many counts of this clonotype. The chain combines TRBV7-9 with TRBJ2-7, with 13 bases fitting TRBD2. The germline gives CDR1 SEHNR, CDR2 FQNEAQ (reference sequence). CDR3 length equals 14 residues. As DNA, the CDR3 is TGTGCAACCGCCGGGACTAGCGGGGTCTACGAGCAGTACTTC. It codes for CATAGTSGVYEQYF.

CDR3 nucleotide sequence: TGTGCCAGCAGTGACATGGGGCAGCCCCAGCATTTT. Its protein product is CASSDMGQPQHF. The V call is TRBV25-1, the J call TRBJ1-5; no firm D call. The CDR3 length is 12 residues. Germline CDR1 MGHDK, CDR2 SYGVNS. V lost 3 bases, J lost 7 bases, and 7 bases lay in between.

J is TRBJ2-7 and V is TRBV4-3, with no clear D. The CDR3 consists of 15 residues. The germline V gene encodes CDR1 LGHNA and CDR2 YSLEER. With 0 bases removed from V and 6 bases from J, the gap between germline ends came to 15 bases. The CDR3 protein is CASSQDATVPGEQYF. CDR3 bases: TGCGCCAGCAGCCAAGATGCAACAGTCCCAGGCGAGCAGTACTTC.

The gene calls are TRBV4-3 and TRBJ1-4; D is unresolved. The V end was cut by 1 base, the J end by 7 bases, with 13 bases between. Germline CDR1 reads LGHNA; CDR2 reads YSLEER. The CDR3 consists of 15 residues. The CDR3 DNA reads TGCGCCAGCAGCCAAGGTGGGGATCGGGGTGAAAAACTGTTTTTT. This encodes CASSQGGDRGEKLFF.

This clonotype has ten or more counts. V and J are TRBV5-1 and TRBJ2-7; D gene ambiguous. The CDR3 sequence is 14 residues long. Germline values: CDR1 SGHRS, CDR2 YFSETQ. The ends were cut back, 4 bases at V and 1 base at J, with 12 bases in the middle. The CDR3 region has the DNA TGCGCCAGCAGCCAGCGTGACTTTTCCTACGAGCAGTACTTC. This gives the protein CASSQRDFSYEQYF.

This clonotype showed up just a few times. The DNA of the CDR3 is TGCGCCAGCAGCACTTGGACAGGAGTCTCCTACGAGCAGTACTTC. This codes for CASSTWTGVSYEQYF. The chain couples TRBV5-1 to TRBJ2-7, with 7 bases matching TRBD1. Trimming took 4 bases from V and 0 from J; bases not matched to a gene: 7. Germline CDR1 reads SGHRS; CDR2 reads YFSETQ. The length of the CDR3 is 15 residues.

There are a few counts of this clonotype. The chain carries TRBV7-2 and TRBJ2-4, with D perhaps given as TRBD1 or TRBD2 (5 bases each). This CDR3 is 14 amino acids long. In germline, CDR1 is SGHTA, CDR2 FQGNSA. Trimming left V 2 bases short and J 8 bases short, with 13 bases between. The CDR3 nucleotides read TGTGCCAGCAGCTTATCTCCTAGCAGGGACATTCAGTACTTC. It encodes CASSLSPSRDIQYF.

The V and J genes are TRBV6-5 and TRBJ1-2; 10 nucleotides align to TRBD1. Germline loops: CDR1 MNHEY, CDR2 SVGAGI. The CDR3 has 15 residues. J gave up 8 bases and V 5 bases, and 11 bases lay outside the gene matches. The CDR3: CASSTHDRGRAGYTF. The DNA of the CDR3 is TGTGCCAGCAGTACCCATGACAGGGGGCGGGCAGGCTACACCTTC.

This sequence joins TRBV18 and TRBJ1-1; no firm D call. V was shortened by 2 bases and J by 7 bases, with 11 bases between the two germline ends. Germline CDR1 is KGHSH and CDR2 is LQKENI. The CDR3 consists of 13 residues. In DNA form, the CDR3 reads TGTGCCAGCTCACCAGGAGGGATGGGTGAAGCTTTCTTT. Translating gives CASSPGGMGEAFF.

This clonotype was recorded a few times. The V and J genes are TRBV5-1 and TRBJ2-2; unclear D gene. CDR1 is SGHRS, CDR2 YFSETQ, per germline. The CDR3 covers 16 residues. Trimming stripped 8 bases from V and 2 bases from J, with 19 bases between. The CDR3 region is CASSGYEGGNTGELFF. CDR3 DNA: TGCGCCAGTTCGGGCTATGAAGGCGGTAACACCGGGGAGCTGTTTTTT.

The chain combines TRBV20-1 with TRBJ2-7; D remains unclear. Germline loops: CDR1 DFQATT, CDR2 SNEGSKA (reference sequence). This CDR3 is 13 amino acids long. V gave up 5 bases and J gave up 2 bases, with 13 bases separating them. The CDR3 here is CSARLPAAYEQYF. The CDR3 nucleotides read TGCAGTGCTCGCCTCCCCGCCGCCTACGAGCAGTACTTC.

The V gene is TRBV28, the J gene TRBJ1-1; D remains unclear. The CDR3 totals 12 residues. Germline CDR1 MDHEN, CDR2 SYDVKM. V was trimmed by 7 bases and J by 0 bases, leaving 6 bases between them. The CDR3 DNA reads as TGTGCCAGCAAGCCGGTGAACACTGAAGCTTTCTTT. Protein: CASKPVNTEAFF.

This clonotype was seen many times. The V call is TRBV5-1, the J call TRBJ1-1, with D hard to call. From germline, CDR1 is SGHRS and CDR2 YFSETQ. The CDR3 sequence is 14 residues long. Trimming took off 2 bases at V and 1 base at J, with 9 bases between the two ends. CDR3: CASSFLGKNTEAFF. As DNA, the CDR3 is TGCGCCAGCAGCTTCCTGGGGAAGAACACTGAAGCTTTCTTT.

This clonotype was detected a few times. The chain's CDR3 is CASSRVAEKLFF. CDR3 in DNA: TGTGCCAGCAGTCGGGTCGCTGAAAAACTGTTTTTT. The chain employs TRBV28 and TRBJ1-4; D is unresolved. The ends were cut back, 5 bases at V and 7 bases at J, with 8 bases in the middle. The CDR3 sequence is 12 residues long. In germline, CDR1 is MDHEN, CDR2 SYDVKM.

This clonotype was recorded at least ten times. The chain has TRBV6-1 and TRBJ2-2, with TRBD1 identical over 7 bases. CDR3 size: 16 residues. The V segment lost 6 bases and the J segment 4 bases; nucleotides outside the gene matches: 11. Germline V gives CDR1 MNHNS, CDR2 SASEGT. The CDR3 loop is CASRGPQGTGTGELFF. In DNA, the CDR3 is TGTGCCAGCAGGGGGCCACAGGGGACGGGCACCGGGGAGCTGTTTTTT.

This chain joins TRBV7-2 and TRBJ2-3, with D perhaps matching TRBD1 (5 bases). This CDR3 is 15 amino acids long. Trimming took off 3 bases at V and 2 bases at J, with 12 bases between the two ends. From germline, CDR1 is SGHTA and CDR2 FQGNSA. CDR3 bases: TGTGCCAGCAGCTTGGGGCTTCCCCCCACAGATACGCAGTATTTT. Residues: CASSLGLPPTDTQYF. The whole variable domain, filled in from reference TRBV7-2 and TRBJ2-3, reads GAGVSQSPSNKVTEKGKDVELRCDPISGHTALYWYRQSLGQGLEFLIYFQGNSAPDKSGLPSDRFSAERTGGSVSTLTIQRTQQEDSAVYLCASSLGLPPTDTQYFGPGTRLTVL.

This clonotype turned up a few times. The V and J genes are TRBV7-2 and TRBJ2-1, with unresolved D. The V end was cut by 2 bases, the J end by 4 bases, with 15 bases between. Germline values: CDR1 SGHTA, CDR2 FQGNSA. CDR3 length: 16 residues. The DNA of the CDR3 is TGTGCCAGCAGCTTACGAAGGGTGGCAGGTTACAATGAGCAGTTCTTC. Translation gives CASSLRRVAGYNEQFF. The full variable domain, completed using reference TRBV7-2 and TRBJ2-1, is GAGVSQSPSNKVTEKGKDVELRCDPISGHTALYWYRQSLGQGLEFLIYFQGNSAPDKSGLPSDRFSAERTGGSVSTLTIQRTQQEDSAVYLCASSLRRVAGYNEQFFGPGTRLTVL.

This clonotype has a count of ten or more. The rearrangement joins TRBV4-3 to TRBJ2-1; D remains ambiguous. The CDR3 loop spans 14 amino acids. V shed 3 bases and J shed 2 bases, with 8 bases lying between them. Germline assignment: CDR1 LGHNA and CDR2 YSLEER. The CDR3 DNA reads TGCGCCAGCAGCCAGAAACGGACCTACAATGAGCAGTTCTTC. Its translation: CASSQKRTYNEQFF.

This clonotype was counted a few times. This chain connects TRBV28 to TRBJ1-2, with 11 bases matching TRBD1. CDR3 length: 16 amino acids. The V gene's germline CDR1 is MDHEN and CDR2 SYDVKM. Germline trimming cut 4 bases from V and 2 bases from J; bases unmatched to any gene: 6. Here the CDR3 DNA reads TGTGCCAGCAGTTCTGGACAGGGGGCGGGGAACTATGGCTACACCTTC. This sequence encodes CASSSGQGAGNYGYTF.

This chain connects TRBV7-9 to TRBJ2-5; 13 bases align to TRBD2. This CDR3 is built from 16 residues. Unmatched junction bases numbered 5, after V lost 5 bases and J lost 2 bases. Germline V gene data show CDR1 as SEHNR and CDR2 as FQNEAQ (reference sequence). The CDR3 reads CASSLRTSGRQETQYF. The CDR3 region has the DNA TGTGCCAGCAGCCTTCGGACTAGCGGGAGACAAGAGACCCAGTACTTC. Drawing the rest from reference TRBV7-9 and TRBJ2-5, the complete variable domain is DTGVSQNPRHKITKRGQNVTFRCDPISEHNRLYWYRQTLGQGPEFLTYFQNEAQLEKSRLLSDRFSAERPKGSFSTLEIQRTEQGDSAMYLCASSLRTSGRQETQYFGPGTRLLVL.